The rows below give T cell receptor beta chains drawn from one sample of a study of vaccination and CD4 T cells after COVID-19. TCRdb reprocessed the PCR reads via MiXCR and lists one record per CDR3 protein. Of 9,000 to 15,000 distinct CDR3 sequences listed, over 60% are singletons. What these receptors recognize is not known. Sequences were obtained from CD4+ T cells from blood, cultured in vitro. The receptors were sampled from a human donor who had recovered from COVID-19. The CDR3 runs from the conserved cysteine through the conserved F or W. D genes are given only for firm matches. Only part of the rows carry a size: once, few, many, or a class if the clone is expanded.

>13|few|TRBJ1-1|TRBV28|.
CASSWAGSTEAFF
TGTGCCAGCAGCTGGGCCGGGTCGACTGAAGCTTTCTTT
>13|.|TRBJ1-2|TRBV28|.
CASIQGPSYGYTF
TGTGCCAGCATCCAGGGGCCCAGCTATGGCTACACCTTC
>13|.|TRBJ1-1|TRBV7-9|.
CASRPGPNTEAFF
TGTGCCAGCCGGCCCGGACCGAACACTGAAGCTTTCTTT
>14|.|TRBJ2-7|TRBV28|.
CASSIRDGLREQYF
TGTGCCAGCAGTATCCGGGACGGTCTTCGGGAGCAGTACTTC
>15|.|TRBJ1-2|TRBV11-2|.
CASSLLGRGAEGYTF
TGTGCCAGCAGCTTATTGGGGCGCGGGGCGGAAGGCTACACCTTC
>14|.|TRBJ1-1|TRBV7-3|.
CASSIKKVNTEAFF
TGTGCCAGCAGCATAAAAAAAGTGAACACTGAAGCTTTCTTT
>15|.|TRBJ2-1|TRBV5-4|.
CASSFGQQAYNEQFF
TGTGCCAGCAGCTTCGGACAACAAGCCTACAATGAGCAGTTCTTC
>12|once|TRBJ1-5|TRBV20-1|.
CSAGHSNQPQHF
TGCAGTGCGGGCCATAGCAATCAGCCCCAGCATTTT
>15|few|TRBJ2-3|TRBV7-2|TRBD2
CASSSGLAGGNTQYF
TGTGCCAGCAGCTCCGGACTAGCGGGAGGGAACACGCAGTATTTT
>16|once|TRBJ1-1|TRBV6-2/TRBV6-3|TRBD1
CASSRDRVPLNTEAFF
TGTGCCAGCAGTCGCGACAGGGTCCCCCTAAACACTGAAGCTTTCTTT
>13|.|TRBJ1-1|TRBV6-1|.
CASPRGPDTEAFF
TGTGCCAGCCCCCGGGGGCCGGACACTGAAGCTTTCTTT
>14|once|TRBJ1-2|TRBV11-2|TRBD1
CASSPPRGGYGYTF
TGTGCCAGCAGCCCTCCCAGGGGGGGGTATGGCTACACCTTC
>16|.|TRBJ1-1|TRBV4-3|.
CASSQDYMRPNTEAFF
TGCGCCAGCAGCCAAGATTATATGAGACCGAACACTGAAGCTTTCTTT
>15|once|TRBJ2-7|TRBV6-2/TRBV6-3|.
CASRNPAGPSYEQYF
TGTGCCAGCAGGAATCCGGCGGGGCCCTCCTACGAGCAGTACTTC
>15|once|TRBJ1-6|TRBV5-1|TRBD1
CASSTRTGTNSPLHF
TGCGCCAGCAGCACCCGGACAGGAACTAATTCACCCCTCCACTTT
>15|.|TRBJ2-7|TRBV6-1|.
CASSREPTRIYEQYF
TGTGCCAGCAGTCGTGAACCTACTAGAATCTACGAGCAGTACTTC
>17|.|TRBJ2-1|TRBV24-1|TRBD2
CATSDPGTSGRVGEQFF
TGTGCCACCAGTGACCCCGGGACTAGCGGGAGGGTCGGTGAGCAGTTCTTC
>15|.|TRBJ1-6|TRBV28|.
CASSLPRPVGSPLHF
TGTGCCAGCAGTTTACCGAGGCCGGTCGGATCACCCCTCCACTTT
>12|few|TRBJ2-5|TRBV6-5|.
CASSYSGGTQYF
TGTGCCAGCAGTTACTCGGGAGGGACCCAGTACTTC
>17|.|TRBJ2-1|TRBV7-2|TRBD2
CASSLMGLAGGSNEQFF
TGTGCCAGCAGCCTCATGGGACTAGCGGGAGGTTCCAATGAGCAGTTCTTC
>13|.|TRBJ2-3|TRBV19|.
CASSIADTDTQYF
TGTGCCAGTAGTATAGCGGACACAGATACGCAGTATTTT
>16|few|TRBJ2-2|TRBV7-2|.
CASSRHDMMNTGELFF
TGTGCCAGCAGCCGCCATGACATGATGAACACCGGGGAGCTGTTTTTT